The 23 T cell receptor beta chains given below trace back to one sample, sequenced in a study of cytomegalovirus exposure and HLA in healthy donors. Some clones are missing from TCRdb's copy, which holds only in-frame ones; the method was immunoSEQ multiplex PCR. The repertoire holds 300,000 to 400,000 clones, over 75% seen once, with about 0.96% in the top ten. The material sequenced was PBMCs. Receptor source: a man aged 30 to 39 in good health and CMV-seronegative.

This clone was observed at least ten times. The V and J genes are TRBV6-5 and TRBJ2-7, with D tentatively TRBD1 (6 bases). Germline loops: CDR1 MNHEY, CDR2 SVGAGI. The CDR3 is 14 residues long. Trimming took off 6 bases at V and 3 bases at J, with 15 bases between the two ends. CDR3 DNA sequence: TGTGCCAGCAGGGGGCCAGGGGTGAACTACGAGCAGTACTTC. Translated, it gives CASRGPGVNYEQYF.

This clone was recorded once. V gene TRBV6-6 combines with J gene TRBJ1-3; D uncertain. The V gene's germline CDR1 is MNHNY and CDR2 SVGAGI (reference sequence). The CDR3 has 14 amino acids. V shed 4 bases and J shed 0 bases, with 7 bases lying between them. CDR3 DNA: TGTGCCAGCAGTTCTGGCAGCTCTGGAAACACCATATATTTT. Its protein product is CASSSGSSGNTIYF.

This chain joins TRBV11-2 and TRBJ1-2, with D possibly matching TRBD1 (5 bases). V shed 3 bases and J shed 0 bases, with 8 bases lying between them. The CDR3 covers 14 residues. The germline CDR1 and CDR2 sequences are SGHAT and FQNNGV. The CDR3 protein is CASSLAGPNYGYTF. DNA of the CDR3: TGTGCCAGCAGCTTGGCGGGACCTAACTATGGCTACACCTTC.

The rearrangement links TRBV19 to TRBJ1-4; 8 positions match TRBD1. The ends lost 3 bases at V and 7 bases at J; junction bases unmatched: 7. The germline V gene has CDR1 LNHDA and CDR2 SQIVND (reference sequence). This CDR3 has 15 amino acids. CDR3 amino acids: CASSIPGGSSEKLFF. In nucleotides, the CDR3 is TGTGCCAGTAGTATTCCAGGGGGCAGTAGTGAAAAACTGTTTTTT. The full variable domain, in which reference TRBV19 and TRBJ1-4 provide the parts outside the CDR3, is DGGITQSPKYLFRKEGQNVTLSCEQNLNHDAMYWYRQDPGQGLRLIYYSQIVNDFQKGDIAEGYSVSREKKESFPLTVTSAQKNPTAFYLCASSIPGGSSEKLFFGSGTQLSVL.

The V and J genes are TRBV6-1 and TRBJ2-7; 8 bases are a match to TRBD1. In germline, CDR1 is MNHNS, CDR2 SASEGT. CDR3 length: 15 residues. With V trimmed by 4 bases and J by 0 bases, 5 bases remained unmatched. The CDR3 DNA follows: TGTGCCAGCAGTGCGACAGGGGAAGACTCCTACGAGCAGTACTTC. This translates into CASSATGEDSYEQYF.

The V and J genes are TRBV15 and TRBJ2-2; 7 nucleotides line up with TRBD2. Trimming at V came to 5 bases and at J to 1 base, leaving 7 bases not matched to a gene. Germline CDR1 and CDR2: LNHNV and YYDKDF (reference sequence). The CDR3 covers 16 residues. The CDR3 DNA is TGTGCCACCAGCGGGGGACTAACCCTGAACACCGGGGAGCTGTTTTTT. Residues: CATSGGLTLNTGELFF.

V gene TRBV5-4 combines with J gene TRBJ2-4; TRBD1 matches at 7 bases. Germline V CDR1 and CDR2: SGHNT, YYREEE (reference sequence). The length of the CDR3 is 16 residues. V dropped 3 bases and J dropped 10; count of bases not matched to a gene: 16. In DNA form, the CDR3 reads TGTGCCAGCAGCTCCGACAGGGCTGGGGACAAAGGGATTCAGTACTTC. Amino acid sequence: CASSSDRAGDKGIQYF. Drawing the rest from reference TRBV5-4 and TRBJ2-4, the complete variable domain is ETGVTQSPTHLIKTRGQQVTLRCSSQSGHNTVSWYQQALGQGPQFIFQYYREEENGRGNFPPRFSGLQFPNYSSELNVNALELDDSALYLCASSSDRAGDKGIQYFGAGTRLSVL.

The J gene is TRBJ1-1, the V gene TRBV2; D perhaps matches TRBD1 (6 bases). The CDR3 is made up of 12 amino acids. Germline V gives CDR1 SNHLY, CDR2 FYNNEI. Between the trimmed V and J ends, which lost 5 bases and 5 bases, there was a span of 9 bases. The CDR3 DNA reads as TGTGCCAGCAGTACACAGGGAACTGAAGCTTTCTTT. Translated: CASSTQGTEAFF.

This clone was counted once. The chain links TRBV19 to TRBJ1-1; TRBD1 might be the D (6 bases). Germline V gene lookup returns CDR1 LNHDA and CDR2 SQIVND (reference sequence). Trimming pared 3 bases from V and 1 base from J, leaving 15 bases between. This CDR3 spans 16 amino acids. Here the CDR3 reads CASSIGQGRRNTEAFF. CDR3 DNA: TGTGCCAGTAGTATCGGGCAGGGGAGAAGGAACACTGAAGCTTTCTTT.

This clone was observed a handful of times. The chain recombines TRBV6-5 with TRBJ2-3, with D tentatively TRBD1 (5 bases). Trimming removed 3 bases from V and 2 bases from J, with 12 bases in between. This CDR3 comprises 15 residues. Per germline, CDR1 MNHEY and CDR2 SVGAGI. CDR3: CASSYKGLNTDTQYF. In nucleotides, the CDR3 is TGTGCCAGCAGTTATAAGGGGCTGAACACAGATACGCAGTATTTT.

The V call is TRBV25-1, the J call TRBJ2-7, with D tentatively TRBD2 (5 bases). Germline assignment: CDR1 MGHDK and CDR2 SYGVNS. The V end was cut by 6 bases, the J end by 2 bases, with 11 bases between. The CDR3 contains 13 residues. The CDR3 region is CASRITGTYEQYF. The CDR3 region has the DNA TGTGCCAGCAGAATAACCGGGACCTACGAGCAGTACTTC.

The table lists this clone with a few counts. J is TRBJ1-1 and V is TRBV18; D may be TRBD1 (5 bases). Germline V gene sequence: CDR1 KGHSH, CDR2 LQKENI. Trimming cost V 1 base and J 0 bases, with 6 bases left between them. CDR3 length equals 14 residues. The CDR3 DNA reads as TGTGCCAGCTCACCACAGGGGATGAACACTGAAGCTTTCTTT. Amino acids: CASSPQGMNTEAFF.

For the CDR3, the DNA is TGTGCCAGCAGCCCGGGACAGGGTAAGTTGGATGAAGCTTTCTTT. Its protein product is CASSPGQGKLDEAFF. The chain recombines TRBV7-2 with TRBJ1-1; 9 bases agree with TRBD1. Germline trimming cut 5 bases from V and 7 bases from J; bases unmatched to any gene: 11. The V gene's germline CDR1 is SGHTA and CDR2 FQGNSA. CDR3 length: 15 amino acids.

This clone was recorded only once. This rearrangement joins TRBV7-7 to TRBJ2-7, with 10 nucleotides matching TRBD1. There are 14 residues in the CDR3. Unmatched junction bases numbered 3, after V lost 3 bases and J lost 4 bases. The V gene's germline CDR1 is SSHAT and CDR2 FNYEAQ (reference sequence). This CDR3 reads CASSLSDRGYEQYF. The CDR3 DNA reads as TGTGCCAGCAGCTTGTCGGACAGGGGGTACGAGCAGTACTTC. Complete variable domain (other parts from reference TRBV7-7 and TRBJ2-7): GAGVSQSPRYKVTKRGQDVTLRCDPISSHATLYWYQQALGQGPEFLTYFNYEAQPDKSGLPSDRFSAERPEGSISTLTIQRTEQRDSAMYRCASSLSDRGYEQYFGPGTRLTVT.

This clone was detected a few times. The chain employs TRBV2 and TRBJ2-7, with 9 bases lining up with TRBD2. CDR3 length: 14 amino acids. Germline V gene lookup returns CDR1 SNHLY and CDR2 FYNNEI. The V and J ends lost 6 bases and 1 base, in that order; junction bases with no gene match: 4. The CDR3: CASRTSGGSYEQYF. In DNA form, the CDR3 reads TGTGCCAGCAGGACCAGCGGGGGGTCCTACGAGCAGTACTTC.

The rearrangement links TRBV20-1 to TRBJ2-3; the D gene is possibly TRBD1 (5 bases). The germline V gene has CDR1 DFQATT and CDR2 SNEGSKA (reference sequence). There are 10 residues in the CDR3. The V gene lost 8 bases and the J gene lost 6 bases, with 9 bases spanning the gap. The CDR3 protein is CSQNRDTQYF. In DNA form, the CDR3 reads TGCAGTCAAAACAGGGATACGCAGTATTTT.

V and J are TRBV5-1 and TRBJ1-1, with D possibly being TRBD1 (5 bases). The CDR3 is 15 residues long. Trimming took off 4 bases at V and 0 bases at J, with 13 bases between the two ends. Germline V lookup: CDR1 SGHRS, CDR2 YFSETQ. This chain's CDR3 is CASSLQTEVNTEAFF. CDR3 in DNA: TGCGCCAGCAGCCTACAGACAGAAGTGAACACTGAAGCTTTCTTT.

The chain joins TRBV12-5 to TRBJ1-1, with TRBD1 matching over 8 bases. CDR1 and CDR2 from the germline V gene are LGHNT and FRNRAP. This CDR3 is built from 17 residues. The J segment lost 2 bases and the V segment lost 5 bases, leaving 13 bases of the junction unmatched. The CDR3 sequence is CASGVSLGGTGNTEAFF. The CDR3 DNA sequence: TGTGCTAGTGGTGTATCACTGGGTGGGACAGGTAACACTGAAGCTTTCTTT.

The chain links TRBV4-3 to TRBJ2-7; 8 bases are a match to TRBD1. CDR1 is LGHNA and CDR2 is YSLEER in the germline V gene. The V gene end was trimmed by 4 bases and the J gene end by 3 bases; junction bases not matched to a gene: 8. The CDR3 is made up of 15 amino acids. The CDR3 region has the DNA TGCGCCAGCAGCCGAGCAGGGGGCGCAGGCTACGAGCAGTACTTC. Amino acids: CASSRAGGAGYEQYF.

The rearrangement uses TRBV21-1 and TRBJ2-5; the DNA was not compared with TRBD2, the D call given in the table. TRBV21-1 is shown as a pseudogene. The CDR3 extends over 13 amino acids. This CDR3 reads CASSKDYQETQYF. The CDR3 DNA follows: TGTGCCAGCAGCAAGGACTACCAAGAGACCCAGTACTTC.

V gene TRBV5-6 combines with J gene TRBJ1-3; 7 nucleotides match TRBD1. CDR1 and CDR2 from the germline V gene are SGHDT and YYEEEE. The CDR3 runs to 14 residues. Trimming at V came to 4 bases and at J to 8 bases, leaving 9 bases not matched to a gene. The CDR3 sequence is CASSLDRYRDTIYF. CDR3 sequence (DNA): TGTGCCAGCAGCCTGGACAGGTATAGAGACACCATATATTTT. Full variable domain (rest looked up from reference TRBV5-6 and TRBJ1-3): DAGVTQSPTHLIKTRGQQVTLRCSPKSGHDTVSWYQQALGQGPQFIFQYYEEEERQRGNFPDRFSGHQFPNYSSELNVNALLLGDSALYLCASSLDRYRDTIYFGEGSWLTVV.

The chain combines TRBV2 with TRBJ1-1; D is perhaps TRBD1 (5 bases). The ends were cut back, 3 bases at V and 3 bases at J, with 11 bases in the middle. Germline V gives CDR1 SNHLY, CDR2 FYNNEI. This CDR3 spans 14 amino acids. The CDR3 here is CASSDGRGDTEAFF. As DNA, the CDR3 is TGTGCCAGCAGTGATGGTCGGGGGGACACTGAAGCTTTCTTT.

The chain uses TRBV19 and TRBJ2-7; D may be TRBD2 (6 bases). Per the germline V gene, CDR1 is LNHDA and CDR2 is SQIVND (reference sequence). The CDR3 runs 15 residues. V was trimmed by 3 bases and J by 1 base, leaving 13 bases between them. The CDR3 spells CASSILEGSSYEQYF. The CDR3 DNA reads as TGTGCCAGTAGTATTCTGGAGGGCTCGTCCTACGAGCAGTACTTC.